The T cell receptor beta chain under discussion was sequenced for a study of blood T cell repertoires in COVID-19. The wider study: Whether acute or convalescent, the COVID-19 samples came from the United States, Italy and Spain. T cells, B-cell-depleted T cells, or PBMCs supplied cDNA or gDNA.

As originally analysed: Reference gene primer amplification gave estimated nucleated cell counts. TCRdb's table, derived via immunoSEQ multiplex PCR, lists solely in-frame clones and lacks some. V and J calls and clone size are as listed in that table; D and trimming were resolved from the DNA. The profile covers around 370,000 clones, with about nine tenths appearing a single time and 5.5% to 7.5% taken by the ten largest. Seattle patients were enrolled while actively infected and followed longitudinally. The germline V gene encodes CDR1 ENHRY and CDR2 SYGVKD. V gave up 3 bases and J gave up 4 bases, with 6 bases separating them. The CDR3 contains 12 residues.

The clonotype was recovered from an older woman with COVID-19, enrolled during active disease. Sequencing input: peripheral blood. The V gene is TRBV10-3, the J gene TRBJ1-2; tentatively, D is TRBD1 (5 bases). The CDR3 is CAISDRAYGYTF. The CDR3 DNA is TGTGCCATCAGTGACAGGGCCTATGGCTACACCTTC.